The clone carrying this T cell receptor beta chain was counted between two and nine times. To make TCR beta libraries, researchers used iRepertoire HTBI primers and Arm-PCR of CDR3 regions. TCRdb itself ran the multiplex PCR reads through MiXCR, one entry per CDR3 protein. The sample lists 300,000 to 350,000 distinct CDR3 sequences, 15% to 20% occurring once. Germline loops: CDR1 SGHTA, CDR2 FQGTGA. The CDR3 has 13 residues. V shed 0 bases and J shed 8 bases, with 10 bases lying between them. This sample stems from a study of regulatory T cells in long-lasting Graves disease. This sample's time point: persistent/refractory GD, antithyroid drugs over 5 years with positive TRAb. Preparation of the TCR library used RNA extracted from PBMCs. An endocrinology department in Xi'an, China, recruited the patients.

This TCR came from a female donor with Graves disease. This chain joins TRBV7-3 and TRBJ1-2; D uncertain. This sample comprised peripheral blood mononuclear cells (PBMCs), obtained when the disease was refractory, from a patient treated with antithyroid drugs. CDR3 amino acids: CASSLTGNGGYTF. The DNA of the CDR3 is TGTGCCAGCAGCTTAACCGGGAACGGAGGCTACACCTTC.